This TCR beta chain was identified in a study of CD4 T cells in relation to SARS-CoV-2 and coronaviruses. About the research overall: Shared crossreactive spike epitopes were mapped to their HLA restriction. Broader study findings: SARS-CoV-2-driven expansion was significantly weaker in crossreactive than monoreactive clones.

This CDR3 has 17 residues. Germline trimming cut 5 bases from V and 8 bases from J; bases unmatched to any gene: 12. Germline assignment: CDR1 SGHDN and CDR2 FVKESK. Before the COVID-19 pandemic, during about 2011-2019, CD4+ T cells were taken from unexposed donors. Concerning this clone itself: What it binds is not known.

Some clones are missing from TCRdb's copy, which holds only in-frame ones; the method was immunoSEQ multiplex PCR. The sample has under 65,000 clones, 86% seen once. The sequenced sample was memory CD4+ T cells from PBMCs. The genes are TRBV14 and TRBJ2-1; 13 nucleotides match TRBD2. This clonotype originated in a human donor in good health. The CDR3 DNA reads as TGTGCCAGCAGCTCCCCCGGGAGACTAGCGGGAGGTTATGAGCAGTTCTTC. Amino acids: CASSSPGRLAGGYEQFF.